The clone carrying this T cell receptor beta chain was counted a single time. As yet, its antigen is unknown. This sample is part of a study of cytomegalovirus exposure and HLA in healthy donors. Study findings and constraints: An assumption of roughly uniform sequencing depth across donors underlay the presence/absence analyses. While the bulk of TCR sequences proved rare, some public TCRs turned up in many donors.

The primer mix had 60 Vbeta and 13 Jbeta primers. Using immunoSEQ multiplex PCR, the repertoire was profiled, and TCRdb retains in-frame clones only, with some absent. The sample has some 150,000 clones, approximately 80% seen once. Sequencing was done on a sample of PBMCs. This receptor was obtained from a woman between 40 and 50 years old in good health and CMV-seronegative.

CDR3 DNA: TGTGCCAGCAGTTTATTGTCTAGCGGGAGGCAAGAGACCCAGTACTTC. As protein: CASSLLSSGRQETQYF. This rearrangement joins TRBV28 to TRBJ2-5; 11 bases agree with TRBD2. Trimming cost V 1 base and J 2 bases; bases outside gene matches: 3. Germline CDR1 and CDR2: MDHEN and SYDVKM. The CDR3 runs 16 residues.